The rows below give T cell receptor beta chains drawn from one sample of a study of cytomegalovirus exposure and HLA in healthy donors. Some clones are missing from TCRdb's copy, which holds only in-frame ones; the method was immunoSEQ multiplex PCR. This sample yields roughly 100,000 clones, of which over 80% are seen a single time; 6% to 8% belongs to the top ten. What was sequenced was PBMCs. The receptor set was obtained from a man aged 25-45 years in good health and CMV-seropositive. Both conserved end residues are trimmed from each CDR3. The order of the fields is J gene, D gene, V gene, CDR3 protein. A D gene is named only where the DNA matches it firmly.

J gene: TRBJ2-1; D gene: .; V gene: TRBV7-9; CDR3 protein: ASSLDRSTYNEQF
J gene: TRBJ2-3; D gene: TRBD2; V gene: TRBV6-4; CDR3 protein: ASSDSTSGGDTQY
J gene: TRBJ1-1; D gene: .; V gene: TRBV9; CDR3 protein: ASSVDPGGGTEAF
J gene: TRBJ2-7; D gene: TRBD1; V gene: TRBV10-1; CDR3 protein: ASSPKDRGLFYEQY
J gene: TRBJ2-3; D gene: TRBD2; V gene: TRBV27; CDR3 protein: ASRRGGSSTDTQY
J gene: TRBJ1-2; D gene: .; V gene: TRBV2; CDR3 protein: ARDLGADGYT
J gene: TRBJ2-1; D gene: .; V gene: TRBV4-1; CDR3 protein: ASSKEVSSYNEQF
J gene: TRBJ2-7; D gene: TRBD1; V gene: TRBV6-5; CDR3 protein: ASSWTGFNEQY
J gene: TRBJ1-1; D gene: .; V gene: TRBV5-5; CDR3 protein: ASSFHGNTEAF
J gene: TRBJ2-7; D gene: .; V gene: TRBV5-5; CDR3 protein: ASSLQGSYEQY
J gene: TRBJ2-2; D gene: .; V gene: TRBV4-1; CDR3 protein: ASSPQGTGELF
J gene: TRBJ2-7; D gene: .; V gene: TRBV6-5; CDR3 protein: ASSYSARGTREQY
J gene: TRBJ1-4; D gene: .; V gene: TRBV28; CDR3 protein: ASSEPHQGLPNEKLF
J gene: TRBJ1-3; D gene: .; V gene: TRBV7-9; CDR3 protein: ASSSGSSGNTIY
J gene: .; D gene: TRBD1; V gene: TRBV6-5; CDR3 protein: ATKALRRTGNEQY
J gene: TRBJ1-3; D gene: .; V gene: TRBV27; CDR3 protein: ASSPSMVDTIY
J gene: TRBJ1-1; D gene: .; V gene: TRBV25-1; CDR3 protein: ASPFGAF
J gene: TRBJ2-1; D gene: .; V gene: TRBV29-1; CDR3 protein: SVQRSLNEQF
J gene: TRBJ1-2; D gene: .; V gene: TRBV30; CDR3 protein: AWMYRDYGYT
J gene: TRBJ1-5; D gene: .; V gene: TRBV4-2; CDR3 protein: ASSHTGTSYSNQPQH
J gene: TRBJ1-1; D gene: .; V gene: TRBV5-1; CDR3 protein: ASSYLKEGSEAF
J gene: TRBJ1-6; D gene: .; V gene: TRBV5-1; CDR3 protein: ASSRSGLPSYNSPLH
J gene: TRBJ1-1; D gene: .; V gene: TRBV4-3; CDR3 protein: ASSQDRVAPEAF
J gene: TRBJ1-2; D gene: .; V gene: TRBV20-1; CDR3 protein: SNRRLYGYT
J gene: TRBJ2-5; D gene: .; V gene: TRBV7-2; CDR3 protein: ASSLAREAPAATQY
J gene: TRBJ1-4; D gene: TRBD1; V gene: TRBV7-2; CDR3 protein: ASSLSRGTEKLF
J gene: TRBJ1-2; D gene: .; V gene: TRBV7-2; CDR3 protein: ASSGRAGDGYT
J gene: TRBJ1-3; D gene: .; V gene: TRBV11-2; CDR3 protein: ATMGLSGNTIY
J gene: TRBJ2-1; D gene: .; V gene: TRBV18; CDR3 protein: ASSPLRWEGDEQF
J gene: TRBJ2-7; D gene: .; V gene: TRBV15; CDR3 protein: ATSRDPQTYEQY
J gene: TRBJ1-5; D gene: .; V gene: TRBV6-1; CDR3 protein: ASKQGPQPQH
J gene: TRBJ1-4; D gene: TRBD1; V gene: TRBV29-1; CDR3 protein: SVEEGTGAHRGDKLF
J gene: TRBJ2-5; D gene: TRBD2; V gene: TRBV6-6; CDR3 protein: ASSHSGGGQETQY
J gene: TRBJ2-5; D gene: .; V gene: TRBV5-1; CDR3 protein: ASSLRRETQY
J gene: TRBJ1-2; D gene: .; V gene: TRBV6-1; CDR3 protein: ASSADPGGGYT
J gene: .; D gene: TRBD1; V gene: TRBV29-1; CDR3 protein: SVWGQGPAYEQY
J gene: TRBJ2-6; D gene: .; V gene: TRBV5-1; CDR3 protein: ASSSGPPSTGANVLT
J gene: TRBJ2-7; D gene: TRBD1; V gene: TRBV30; CDR3 protein: AWSWGDRLGEQY
J gene: TRBJ1-1; D gene: TRBD1; V gene: TRBV9; CDR3 protein: ASSPRGRGEAF